This TCR beta chain was profiled in a study of cytomegalovirus exposure and HLA in healthy donors. Across the study: Sequencing of about 200 million T cells in an earlier analysis found roughly 120 million unique TCR beta sequences.

PCR used 60 Vbeta primers and 13 Jbeta primers. The data were produced by immunoSEQ multiplex PCR, yet TCRdb's version contains in-frame clones alone and is incomplete. The sample features 180,000 or so clones, with around 0.8% in its top ten. Findings and limits, study-wide: A later analysis showed that HLA-associated TCR beta chains had undergone more clonal expansion than equally common others.

Notes on this clone: The target antigen is unknown.

This TCR was sampled from a woman aged 18-35 years in good health and CMV-seropositive. The sample consisted of PBMCs.

The CDR3 DNA reads as TGTGCCAGTAGTTCCACAGGGGGTCGCAATCAGCCCCAGCATTTT. Translation gives CASSSTGGRNQPQHF. J is TRBJ1-5 and V is TRBV19; 8 bases match TRBD1. Germline V gene data show CDR1 as LNHDA and CDR2 as SQIVND (reference sequence). V dropped 5 bases and J dropped 2; count of bases not matched to a gene: 5. This CDR3 has 15 residues. Combining the CDR3 with reference TRBV19 and TRBJ1-5 gives the whole variable domain DGGITQSPKYLFRKEGQNVTLSCEQNLNHDAMYWYRQDPGQGLRLIYYSQIVNDFQKGDIAEGYSVSREKKESFPLTVTSAQKNPTAFYLCASSSTGGRNQPQHFGDGTRLSIL.